The rows below give T cell receptor beta chains drawn from one sample of a study of post-analysis software for immune sequencing data. Via MiXCR, TCRdb re-called the PCR reads, giving one row per CDR3 protein. There are hundreds of thousands of distinct CDR3 sequences in the sample; roughly three fifths occur only once, and roughly 10% lies in the top ten. The sequenced sample consisted of blood. Receptors originate from a girl aged 2-9 years with multiple sclerosis. CDR3s include the opening cysteine and the closing phenylalanine or tryptophan. The order of the fields is CDR3 protein, CDR3 DNA, V gene, D gene, clone size, J gene. D genes are given only for firm matches. Expanded clones get a size class; other rows say once, few or many, or leave the size out.

CDR3: CASSHDRGVPQHF; DNA: TGTGCCAGCAGTCATGACAGGGGAGTACCCCAGCATTTT; V: TRBV5-4; D: TRBD1; size: once; J: TRBJ1-5
CDR3: CASSLAISGRKNTGELFF; DNA: TGTGCCAGCAGCTTAGCGATTAGCGGGAGGAAGAACACCGGGGAGCTGTTTTTT; V: TRBV7-9; D: TRBD2; size: .; J: TRBJ2-2
CDR3: CAISEKGQGNYGYTF; DNA: TGTGCCATCAGTGAGAAGGGTCAGGGAAACTATGGCTACACCTTC; V: TRBV10-3; D: .; size: .; J: TRBJ1-2
CDR3: CASSDTTGSYF; DNA: TGTGCCAGCAGCGACACGACTGGTTCGTACTTC; V: TRBV6-5; D: .; size: .; J: TRBJ2-4
CDR3: CASSFGYVNYGYTF; DNA: TGTGCCAGCAGCTTCGGTTACGTCAACTATGGCTACACCTTC; V: TRBV13; D: .; size: .; J: TRBJ1-2
CDR3: CSASQGAREETQYF; DNA: TGCAGTGCTAGTCAGGGGGCGCGAGAGGAGACCCAGTACTTC; V: TRBV20-1; D: TRBD1; size: .; J: TRBJ2-5
CDR3: CAISESPSGRASDTQYF; DNA: TGTGCCATCAGTGAGTCGCCTAGCGGGAGGGCGTCAGATACGCAGTATTTT; V: TRBV10-3; D: TRBD2; size: few; J: TRBJ2-3
CDR3: CAISEHEVNTEAFF; DNA: TGTGCCATCAGTGAGCACGAGGTGAACACTGAAGCTTTCTTT; V: TRBV10-3; D: .; size: .; J: TRBJ1-1
CDR3: CASRLNMAGWTDTQYF; DNA: TGTGCCAGCAGGTTGAATATGGCAGGGTGGACAGATACGCAGTATTTT; V: TRBV6-1; D: .; size: .; J: TRBJ2-3
CDR3: CSVALDRGETDTQYF; DNA: TGCAGCGTCGCCCTTGACAGGGGCGAAACAGATACACAGTATTTT; V: TRBV29-1; D: TRBD1; size: .; J: TRBJ2-3
CDR3: CASSLQGAISDEQFF; DNA: TGTGCCAGCAGCCTACAGGGAGCGATAAGTGATGAGCAGTTCTTC; V: TRBV7-2; D: .; size: .; J: TRBJ2-1
CDR3: CASSEVLAGAYNEQFF; DNA: TGTGCCAGCAGTGAAGTTCTAGCGGGGGCCTACAATGAGCAGTTCTTC; V: TRBV6-1; D: TRBD2; size: .; J: TRBJ2-1
CDR3: CASSSYGTGYNEQFF; DNA: TGTGCCAGCAGTTCCTACGGGACTGGCTACAATGAGCAGTTCTTC; V: TRBV6-5; D: .; size: .; J: TRBJ2-1
CDR3: CASSFDRLGYTF; DNA: TGTGCCAGCAGTTTCGACAGATTGGGCTACACCTTC; V: TRBV28; D: .; size: few; J: TRBJ1-2
CDR3: CASSEEGAQYF; DNA: TGTGCCAGCAGTGAAGAGGGAGCGCAGTATTTT; V: TRBV25-1; D: .; size: .; J: TRBJ2-3
CDR3: CATSVTEGQGVRWAYEQYF; DNA: TGTGCCACCAGTGTTACGGAGGGGCAGGGAGTCAGGTGGGCCTACGAGCAGTACTTC; V: TRBV24-1; D: .; size: .; J: TRBJ2-7
CDR3: CASRSGGRGLTTDTQYF; DNA: TGTGCCAGCAGATCCGGAGGCAGGGGGCTAACCACAGATACGCAGTATTTT; V: TRBV11-2; D: TRBD1; size: .; J: TRBJ2-3
CDR3: CASSQESGLAGNEQFF; DNA: TGCGCCAGCAGCCAAGAATCGGGACTAGCGGGCAATGAGCAGTTCTTC; V: TRBV4-1; D: TRBD2; size: few; J: TRBJ2-1
CDR3: CASSKEDYGYTF; DNA: TGTGCCAGCAGCAAGGAGGACTATGGCTACACCTTC; V: TRBV5-5; D: .; size: .; J: TRBJ1-2
CDR3: CAISDGAGARQFEQYF; DNA: TGTGCCATCAGTGACGGCGCGGGGGCTCGGCAATTCGAGCAGTACTTC; V: TRBV10-3; D: .; size: once; J: TRBJ2-7
CDR3: CASSQVFMSGEDEQFF; DNA: TGCGCCAGCAGCCAAGTATTCATGTCGGGAGAGGATGAGCAGTTCTTC; V: TRBV4-1; D: .; size: few; J: TRBJ2-1
CDR3: CASSLADRFYEQYF; DNA: TGCGCCAGCAGCTTGGCCGACAGGTTCTACGAGCAGTACTTC; V: TRBV5-1; D: .; size: once; J: TRBJ2-7
CDR3: CSARALLAGIDNEQFF; DNA: TGCAGTGCTAGAGCCCTACTAGCGGGAATCGACAATGAGCAGTTCTTC; V: TRBV20-1; D: TRBD2; size: few; J: TRBJ2-1
CDR3: CASSLGGARRMNTEAFF; DNA: TGTGCCAGCAGCCTCGGGGGGGCGCGGCGAATGAACACTGAAGCTTTCTTT; V: TRBV7-2; D: .; size: .; J: TRBJ1-1
CDR3: CASRDLGGPNSGANVLTF; DNA: TGTGCCAGCAGGGACCTGGGGGGCCCCAACTCTGGGGCCAACGTCCTGACTTTC; V: TRBV6-1; D: .; size: .; J: TRBJ2-6
CDR3: CAISEGAGDPYNEQFF; DNA: TGTGCCATCAGTGAGGGGGCGGGAGATCCCTACAATGAGCAGTTCTTC; V: TRBV10-3; D: TRBD2; size: few; J: TRBJ2-1
CDR3: CASSVNLGAVGYTF; DNA: TGTGCCAGCAGCGTTAATTTGGGGGCCGTTGGCTACACCTTC; V: TRBV11-2; D: .; size: .; J: TRBJ1-2
CDR3: CASKGGNNEKLFF; DNA: TGTGCCAGCAAGGGAGGTAATAATGAAAAACTGTTTTTT; V: TRBV27; D: .; size: .; J: TRBJ1-4
CDR3: CASSSSGTGNEQFF; DNA: TGTGCCAGCAGCTCGAGCGGCACGGGCAATGAGCAGTTCTTC; V: TRBV7-2; D: .; size: .; J: TRBJ2-1
CDR3: CASSRGEGDTQYF; DNA: TGTGCCAGCTCGAGGGGGGAAGGAGATACGCAGTATTTT; V: TRBV12-3/TRBV12-4; D: .; size: .; J: TRBJ2-3
CDR3: CASSPTGAYEQYF; DNA: TGTGCCAGCAGCCCTACCGGTGCCTACGAGCAGTACTTC; V: TRBV6-5; D: .; size: few; J: TRBJ2-7
CDR3: CASSLGADPSTDTQYF; DNA: TGTGCCAGCAGCTTAGGGGCAGATCCTAGCACAGATACGCAGTATTTT; V: TRBV7-7; D: .; size: few; J: TRBJ2-3
CDR3: CASSPIAGVAYNEQFF; DNA: TGCGCCAGCAGCCCTATAGCGGGAGTGGCCTACAATGAGCAGTTCTTC; V: TRBV4-1; D: TRBD2; size: few; J: TRBJ2-1
CDR3: CASSFSRTSYEQYF; DNA: TGCGCCAGCAGCTTTTCACGGACCTCCTACGAGCAGTACTTC; V: TRBV5-1; D: .; size: .; J: TRBJ2-7
CDR3: CSVEDWGGTEAFF; DNA: TGCAGCGTTGAAGATTGGGGGGGCACTGAAGCTTTCTTT; V: TRBV29-1; D: .; size: .; J: TRBJ1-1
CDR3: CASSLESGQGVIQPQHF; DNA: TGCGCCAGCAGCTTGGAGTCGGGACAGGGTGTTATACAGCCCCAGCATTTT; V: TRBV5-1; D: TRBD1; size: few; J: TRBJ1-5